Sequencing of this TCR beta chain was carried out in a study of identical twins. About this clonotype: Antigen specificity is unknown.

Points from the study as a whole: Abundant beta clonotypes from cord blood bore fewer insertions; memory repertoires lacked this pattern. Models underestimated out-of-frame TCR alpha sharing in monozygotic twins. Instead of following the same donors, the conclusions were based on cross-sectional statistical analysis.

Unique molecular identifiers were present on the cDNA, which also gained a universal primer site by template switching. TCRdb reprocessed the 5' RACE reads with MiXCR, giving one entry per CDR3 protein. This sample has 400,000 to 500,000 distinct CDR3 sequences, with roughly an eighth found just once. The sample also formed part of further work on yellow fever vaccine responses in identical twins.

The sample taken for sequencing was CD4+ T cells sorted from blood. The source is a woman aged 18-30 years in good health.

The CDR3 loop reads CASSPTTGVLTEAFF. In nucleotides, the CDR3 is TGTGCCAGCAGCCCTACAACAGGGGTTCTAACTGAAGCTTTCTTT. This sequence joins TRBV4-2 and TRBJ1-1; the match to TRBD1 covers 7 bases. J lost 5 bases, V lost 4 bases, and 10 bases had no gene match. The CDR3 covers 15 residues. The germline CDR1 and CDR2 sequences are LGHNA and YNFKEQ.